The rows below give T cell receptor beta chains drawn from one sample of a study of T cells in Graves' hyperthyroidism and ophthalmopathy. One entry per CDR3 protein, called by TCRdb with MiXCR from the multiplex PCR reads. The sample includes about 600,000 distinct CDR3 sequences, approximately 16% of them seen just once. Sequencing used blood. These receptors all stem from a middle-aged woman with Graves' ophthalmopathy. The CDR3 runs from the conserved cysteine through the conserved F or W. The order of the fields is D gene, J gene, clone size, V gene, CDR3 protein. The D gene is left open where the match is weak. Expanded clones are given a class, and other clones once, few, many or no size at all.

D gene: TRBD2
J gene: TRBJ2-7
clone size: many
V gene: TRBV4-2
CDR3 protein: CASSQDGTSGSYEQYF

D gene: TRBD2
J gene: TRBJ2-7
clone size: few
V gene: TRBV20-1
CDR3 protein: CSAFGRAGGLYEQCF

D gene: TRBD2
J gene: TRBJ2-5
clone size: NA
V gene: TRBV27
CDR3 protein: CASSDHAGTSGGGQETQYF

D gene: NA
J gene: TRBJ1-6
clone size: many
V gene: TRBV9
CDR3 protein: CASSVVPNSPLHF

D gene: NA
J gene: TRBJ1-5
clone size: NA
V gene: TRBV2
CDR3 protein: CASSGDQWNQPQHF

D gene: NA
J gene: TRBJ2-3
clone size: few
V gene: TRBV9
CDR3 protein: CASSESPSADTQYF

D gene: NA
J gene: TRBJ1-1
clone size: few
V gene: TRBV6-1
CDR3 protein: CASSDLRVNLAEAFF

D gene: TRBD2
J gene: TRBJ2-7
clone size: NA
V gene: TRBV7-8
CDR3 protein: CASSRQASGGERYEQYF

D gene: NA
J gene: TRBJ1-1
clone size: NA
V gene: TRBV27
CDR3 protein: CASSFSQQLGTEAFF

D gene: NA
J gene: TRBJ2-3
clone size: many
V gene: TRBV3-1
CDR3 protein: CASSQVGTEDTQYF

D gene: NA
J gene: TRBJ2-3
clone size: many
V gene: TRBV30
CDR3 protein: CAWTALTGNTQYF

D gene: TRBD1
J gene: TRBJ2-3
clone size: NA
V gene: TRBV6-1
CDR3 protein: CASRRRTGMADTQYF

D gene: TRBD2
J gene: TRBJ2-1
clone size: NA
V gene: TRBV6-2/TRBV6-3
CDR3 protein: CASSYSLLAGEYNEQFF